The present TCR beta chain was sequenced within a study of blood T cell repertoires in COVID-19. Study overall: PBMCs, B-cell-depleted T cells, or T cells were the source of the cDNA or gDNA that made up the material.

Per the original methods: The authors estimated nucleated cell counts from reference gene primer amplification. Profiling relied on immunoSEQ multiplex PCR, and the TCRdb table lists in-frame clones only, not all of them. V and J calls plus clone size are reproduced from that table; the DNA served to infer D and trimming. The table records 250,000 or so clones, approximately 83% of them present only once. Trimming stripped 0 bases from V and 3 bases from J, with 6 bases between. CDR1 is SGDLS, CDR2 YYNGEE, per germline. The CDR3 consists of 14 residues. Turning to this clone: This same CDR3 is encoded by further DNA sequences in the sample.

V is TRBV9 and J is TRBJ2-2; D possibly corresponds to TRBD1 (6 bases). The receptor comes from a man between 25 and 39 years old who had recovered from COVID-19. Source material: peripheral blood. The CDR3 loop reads CASSVAGDTGELFF. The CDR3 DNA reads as TGTGCCAGCAGCGTAGCAGGGGACACCGGGGAGCTGTTTTTT.